The 25 T cell receptor beta chains below come from one sample, sequenced in a study of T cell repertoires in cytomegalovirus infection. TCRdb re-called the reads with MiXCR, one entry per CDR3 protein. The data hold about 600,000 distinct CDR3 sequences, with roughly 26% observed a single time. The sample consisted of CD8+ T cells from PBMCs. The source of these receptors is a human donor in good health (CMV status not recorded). Some clones in this sample may be carry-over from other donors' samples.

Ten or more counts support this clonotype. This chain links TRBV7-8 with TRBJ2-7, with TRBD1 matching over 8 bases. Germline V CDR1 and CDR2: SGHVS, FQNEAQ. The junction had 13 bases not matched to a gene; V was cut back by 5 bases and J by 4 bases. The CDR3 sequence is 16 residues long. The CDR3 here is CASSPKGNRGRYEQYF. The CDR3 DNA reads as TGTGCCAGCAGCCCCAAGGGTAACAGGGGGAGGTACGAGCAGTACTTC.

This clonotype has more than one count but fewer than ten. The gene calls are TRBV20-1 and TRBJ2-7; possible D gene TRBD1, 6 bases. CDR1 is DFQATT and CDR2 is SNEGSKA in the germline V gene (reference sequence). The ends were cut back, 5 bases at V and 4 bases at J, with 15 bases in the middle. The CDR3 spans 13 residues. CDR3 sequence: CSARRQEGYEQYF. The CDR3, as DNA: TGCAGTGCTCGTCGACAGGAAGGGTACGAGCAGTACTTC.

Remarks on this clonotype: A single base separates this from a much larger clone, so it may be a read error. J is TRBJ2-1 and V is TRBV6-1; 7 bases match TRBD1. The CDR3 loop spans 14 amino acids. After removal of 10 bases from V and 7 bases from J, the junction contained 13 bases not matched to a gene. Germline V lookup: CDR1 MNHNS, CDR2 SASEGT. This CDR3 is CANIRSPRGNEQFF. DNA for the CDR3: TGTGCCAACATTCGTTCGCCCAGGGGGAATGAGCAGTTCTTC.

This clonotype was detected only a few times. This chain links TRBV28 with TRBJ2-1; 10 bases are shared with TRBD1. This CDR3 is 17 amino acids long. J was trimmed by 2 bases and V by 4 bases; bases with no gene match: 8. Germline V gene lookup returns CDR1 MDHEN and CDR2 SYDVKM. This chain's CDR3 is CASSSDRGLNPYNEQFF. CDR3 nucleotide sequence: TGTGCCAGCAGTTCTGACAGGGGGCTTAACCCCTACAATGAGCAGTTCTTC. Full variable domain (rest looked up from reference TRBV28 and TRBJ2-1): DVKVTQSSRYLVKRTGEKVFLECVQDMDHENMFWYRQDPGLGLRLIYFSYDVKMKEKGDIPEGYSVSREKKERFSLILESASTNQTSMYLCASSSDRGLNPYNEQFFGPGTRLTVL.

This clonotype was found many times. The V call is TRBV29-1, the J call TRBJ2-2, with unresolved D. From germline, CDR1 is SQVTM and CDR2 ANQGSEA. V was pared by 1 base and J by 2 bases, with 5 bases between. The CDR3 contains 13 residues. The CDR3 protein is CSVEVANTGELFF. The CDR3 DNA follows: TGCAGCGTTGAAGTTGCTAACACCGGGGAGCTGTTTTTT.

The rearrangement uses TRBV29-1 and TRBJ2-1; D not resolved. This CDR3 comprises 16 residues. CDR1 is SQVTM, CDR2 ANQGSEA, per germline. Trimming took off 0 bases at V and 2 bases at J, with 14 bases between the two ends. The CDR3 DNA sequence: TGCAGCGTTGAAGATTACGCGGCCCGTACCTACAATGAGCAGTTCTTC. Protein product: CSVEDYAARTYNEQFF.

This chain links TRBV10-3 with TRBJ1-5, with 8 bases aligning to TRBD1. There are 17 residues in the CDR3. V lost 2 bases to trimming and J lost 2 bases; unmatched junction nucleotides: 8. Germline-derived CDR1 and CDR2 are ENHRY and SYGVKD. Here the CDR3 DNA reads TGTGCCATCAGTGAGGTCCGGACAGGGATAGGCAATCAGCCCCAGCATTTT. It encodes CAISEVRTGIGNQPQHF.

J is TRBJ2-1 and V is TRBV24-1; perhaps TRBD1 as D (7 bases). Germline CDR1 reads KGHDR; CDR2 reads SFDVKD. V lost 4 bases, J lost 1 base, and 16 bases lay in between. The CDR3 spans 17 residues. The CDR3 loop reads CATSEQGGGKSYNEQFF. The CDR3 nucleotides read TGTGCCACCAGTGAGCAGGGGGGCGGGAAGTCCTACAATGAGCAGTTCTTC.

In its sample, this clonotype was seen a few times. The chain is built from TRBV15 and TRBJ2-5; D is ambiguous. The CDR3 consists of 13 residues. V lost 5 bases, J lost 5 bases, and 12 bases lay in between. Per the germline V gene, CDR1 is LNHNV and CDR2 is YYDKDF (reference sequence). This CDR3 is CATSFPPRETQYF. Written as DNA, the CDR3 is TGTGCCACCAGCTTCCCTCCGAGGGAGACCCAGTACTTC.

V gene TRBV6-5 combines with J gene TRBJ2-1, with D unresolved. The CDR3 consists of 13 residues. Looked up from germline, CDR1 is MNHEY and CDR2 is SVGAGI. The V end lost 2 bases, the J end lost 9 bases, and 11 bases lay between the germline ends. This CDR3 is CASSYTAATEQFF. The DNA of the CDR3 is TGTGCCAGCAGTTACACGGCGGCGACTGAGCAGTTCTTC.

The chain employs TRBV5-1 and TRBJ2-3; TRBD2 might be the D (7 bases). Germline V CDR1 and CDR2: SGHRS, YFSETQ. The CDR3 has 16 amino acids. V was trimmed by 4 bases and J by 5 bases, leaving 20 bases between them. The CDR3: CASSPLSGGAGDTQYF. DNA of the CDR3: TGCGCCAGCAGCCCCTTGAGTGGGGGGGCCGGAGATACGCAGTATTTT.

This clonotype has only a few counts. The chain has TRBV2 and TRBJ1-2, with D perhaps TRBD1 (5 bases). The CDR3 has 14 amino acids. The V gene's germline CDR1 is SNHLY and CDR2 FYNNEI. Trimming took off 6 bases at V and 7 bases at J, with 18 bases between the two ends. As DNA, the CDR3 is TGTGCCAGCAGGGATCCCGGGGGGATTGGTGGCTACACCTTC. Protein: CASRDPGGIGGYTF.

This rearrangement joins TRBV29-1 to TRBJ1-2; 7 positions match TRBD1. The CDR3 is 12 residues long. The germline V gene has CDR1 SQVTM and CDR2 ANQGSEA. With V trimmed by 4 bases and J by 7 bases, 6 bases remained unmatched. The CDR3 nucleotides read TGCAGCGTTGTCCGGGACAGCGCTGGCTACACCTTC. The encoded protein is CSVVRDSAGYTF.

This clonotype showed up many times. This chain connects TRBV7-3 to TRBJ2-1; D gene uncertain. The CDR3 is made up of 18 amino acids. Germline assignment: CDR1 SGHTA and CDR2 FQGTGA. Trimming left V 5 bases short and J 0 bases short, with 20 bases between. CDR3 bases: TGTGCCAGCAGCGAAATCGGTATCCCCTCTTTCTCCTACAATGAGCAGTTCTTC. This sequence encodes CASSEIGIPSFSYNEQFF. Complete variable domain (other parts from reference TRBV7-3 and TRBJ2-1): GAGVSQTPSNKVTEKGKYVELRCDPISGHTALYWYRQSLGQGPEFLIYFQGTGAADDSGLPNDRFFAVRPEGSVSTLKIQRTERGDSAVYLCASSEIGIPSFSYNEQFFGPGTRLTVL.

This clonotype was seen at least ten times. The chain joins TRBV4-1 to TRBJ2-7, with D possibly TRBD2 on 6 matching bases. Germline V lookup: CDR1 MGHRA, CDR2 YSYEKL. V lost 1 base to trimming and J lost 2 bases, with 12 bases between them. This CDR3 is 15 amino acids long. The DNA of the CDR3 is TGCGCCAGCAGCCAAGGAGGCGGGGCGACCTACGAGCAGTACTTC. It is translated as CASSQGGGATYEQYF.

This clonotype was found a few times. The gene calls are TRBV7-9 and TRBJ2-1; the D gene is possibly TRBD2 (6 bases). CDR1 is SEHNR, CDR2 FQNEAQ, per germline (reference sequence). The V end lost 4 bases, the J end lost 0 bases, and 16 bases lay between the germline ends. The CDR3 has 17 amino acids. This chain's CDR3 is CASSSTDRGSSYNEQFF. The CDR3 coding sequence is TGTGCCAGCAGCTCCACCGACCGGGGGAGCTCCTACAATGAGCAGTTCTTC. The entire variable domain, with the rest obtained from reference TRBV7-9 and TRBJ2-1, is as follows: DTGVSQNPRHKITKRGQNVTFRCDPISEHNRLYWYRQTLGQGPEFLTYFQNEAQLEKSRLLSDRFSAERPKGSFSTLEIQRTEQGDSAMYLCASSSTDRGSSYNEQFFGPGTRLTVL.

This clonotype was counted ten times or more. The CDR3 is CASSLGRINEQFF. CDR3 bases: TGTGCCAGCAGTTTAGGGCGGATCAATGAGCAGTTCTTC. The rearrangement joins TRBV12-3 or TRBV12-4 to TRBJ2-1; no firm D call. The ends were cut back, 1 base at V and 6 bases at J, with 7 bases in the middle. The CDR3 is 13 amino acids.

The V and J genes are TRBV7-3 and TRBJ2-3; 11 bases match TRBD2. Germline V gene sequence: CDR1 SGHTA, CDR2 FQGTGA. V trimming: 4 bases; J trimming: 7 bases; junction bases outside the gene matches: 7. This CDR3 is 15 amino acids long. The CDR3 is CASSSLAGGLNTQYF. Written as DNA, the CDR3 is TGTGCCAGCAGCTCCTTAGCGGGGGGGCTAAATACGCAGTATTTT.

This clonotype occurred many times. This rearrangement joins TRBV7-8 to TRBJ1-2; 10 bases match TRBD1. The CDR3 runs 14 residues. Germline V gives CDR1 SGHVS, CDR2 FQNEAQ. The V and J ends lost 7 bases and 8 bases, in that order; junction bases with no gene match: 10. As DNA, the CDR3 is TGTGCCAGCACGACTAGGGGGACAGGGGACGGCTACACCTTC. This translates into CASTTRGTGDGYTF. Filled out from reference TRBV7-8 and TRBJ1-2, the complete variable domain reads GAGVSQSPRYKVAKRGQDVALRCDPISGHVSLFWYQQALGQGPEFLTYFQNEAQLDKSGLPSDRFFAERPEGSVSTLKIQRTQQEDSAVYLCASTTRGTGDGYTFGSGTRLTVV.

This clonotype was seen repeatedly, ten times or more. The V gene is TRBV12-3 or TRBV12-4, the J gene TRBJ2-1, with TRBD2 identical over 8 bases. Losses at the gene ends were 0 bases for V and 7 bases for J; bases not matched to a gene: 5. There are 15 residues in the CDR3. CDR3 nucleotide sequence: TGTGCCAGCAGTTTAGCGACGGGGGGGATGAATGAGCAGTTCTTC. This sequence encodes CASSLATGGMNEQFF.

V and J are TRBV20-1 and TRBJ2-3, with D hard to call. The ends were cut back, 0 bases at V and 3 bases at J, with 7 bases in the middle. Germline CDR1 and CDR2: DFQATT and SNEGSKA (reference sequence). The CDR3 is 13 residues long. This CDR3 reads CSARDHRTDTQYF. The CDR3 nucleotides read TGCAGTGCTAGAGATCATCGGACAGATACGCAGTATTTT.

The rearrangement uses TRBV29-1 and TRBJ2-7; 8 positions match TRBD1. The V and J ends lost 7 bases and 6 bases, in that order; junction bases with no gene match: 14. The CDR3 runs 14 residues. The V gene's germline CDR1 is SQVTM and CDR2 ANQGSEA. The CDR3 region is CSAVTGQGFGEQYV. CDR3 in DNA: TGCAGCGCCGTGACTGGACAGGGTTTCGGCGAGCAGTACGTC.

This sequence joins TRBV5-6 and TRBJ1-1, with D possibly matching TRBD1 (5 bases). The germline V gene encodes CDR1 SGHDT and CDR2 YYEEEE. The V gene lost 0 bases and the J gene lost 5 bases, with 11 bases spanning the gap. CDR3 size: 14 residues. The CDR3 is CASSLEGGVTEAFF. DNA of the CDR3: TGTGCCAGCAGCTTGGAGGGAGGGGTGACTGAAGCTTTCTTT.

This clonotype came up many times. This sequence joins TRBV6-6 and TRBJ1-6, with D unclear. The length of the CDR3 is 14 residues. Trimming stripped 2 bases from V and 7 bases from J, with 9 bases between. In germline, CDR1 is MNHNY, CDR2 SVGAGI (reference sequence). For the CDR3, the DNA is TGTGCCAGCAGTTACGTACGGGAGAATTCACCCCTCCACTTT. This translates into CASSYVRENSPLHF.

Worth noting for this clonotype: A much larger clone lies one base from this, so it may be a read error. CDR3 nucleotide sequence: TGTGCCAGCAGCCCAGGCCAGAGAAGGACGGAGACCCAGTACTTC. It translates to CASSPGQRRTETQYF. This chain joins TRBV7-8 and TRBJ2-5, with no clear D. The V and J ends lost 5 bases and 5 bases respectively, with 18 bases between them. The germline V gene has CDR1 SGHVS and CDR2 FQNEAQ. The CDR3 runs 15 residues.